One sample yielded the 7 T cell receptor beta chains listed below, sequenced in a study of blood T cells in healthy people across ages. Combining a sample-barcoded 5' primer with a J-beta primer mix, a second PCR ran for about 7 to 11 cycles. TCRdb fed the 5' RACE reads into MiXCR, producing one record per CDR3 protein. The data hold under 700,000 distinct CDR3 sequences, with less than 25% observed a single time. These data also formed part of another study, on T cells of mothers and their children.

Sequencing was done on a sample of blood. The receptors stem from a boy between 10 and 17 years old in good health.

This clonotype was detected a few times. The rearrangement joins TRBV6-5 to TRBJ1-4; TRBD1 matches 7 bases. The CDR3 is made up of 13 amino acids. With V trimmed by 1 base and J by 13 bases, 6 bases remained unmatched. Germline V gene data show CDR1 as MNHEY and CDR2 as SVGAGI. The CDR3 bases are TGTGCCAGCAGTTACTTGACAGGGCGGGGACTGTTTTTT. Translating gives CASSYLTGRGLFF.

This clonotype appeared a few times. The rearrangement uses TRBV4-2 and TRBJ1-1; 7 bases map to TRBD1. The CDR3 loop spans 16 amino acids. J lost 3 bases, V lost 0 bases, and 7 bases had no gene match. CDR1 LGHNA and CDR2 YNFKEQ come from the germline V gene. In nucleotides, the CDR3 is TGTGCCAGCAGCCAAGATCTGACAGGGTGGGACACTGAAGCTTTCTTT. Its protein product is CASSQDLTGWDTEAFF.

J is TRBJ1-1 and V is TRBV10-3, with D perhaps matching TRBD1 (5 bases). CDR3 size: 16 residues. CDR1 and CDR2 from the germline V gene are ENHRY and SYGVKD. V was shortened by 2 bases and J by 1 base, with 14 bases between the two germline ends. The CDR3 region has the DNA TGTGCCATCAGTGAGCCGGGACTGCTCAAGAACACTGAAGCTTTCTTT. This encodes CAISEPGLLKNTEAFF.

This chain joins TRBV15 and TRBJ2-5; TRBD2 agrees at 10 bases. The CDR3 runs to 15 residues. V dropped 3 bases and J dropped 7; count of bases not matched to a gene: 8. CDR1 and CDR2 from the germline V gene are LNHNV and YYDKDF (reference sequence). The CDR3 DNA reads as TGTGCCACCAGCAGTCCTAGCGGGAGAGGTGGGACCCAGTACTTC. Its translation is CATSSPSGRGGTQYF.

The chain uses TRBV28 and TRBJ1-1; perhaps TRBD1 as D (5 bases). The CDR3 has 15 amino acids. Germline loops: CDR1 MDHEN, CDR2 SYDVKM. Trimming pared 4 bases from V and 4 bases from J, leaving 16 bases between. The CDR3 DNA is TGTGCCAGCAGTTCCCATATTGGGGGGATCACTGAAGCTTTCTTT. It yields the protein CASSSHIGGITEAFF.

V and J are TRBV6-2 or TRBV6-3 and TRBJ2-7; 7 nucleotides agree with TRBD1. Germline V lookup: CDR1 MNHEY, CDR2 SVGEGT. The CDR3 totals 15 residues. Trimming at V came to 4 bases and at J to 3 bases, leaving 9 bases not matched to a gene. The CDR3 loop is CASSSDPWDSYEQYF. CDR3 sequence (DNA): TGTGCCAGCAGTTCCGACCCTTGGGACAGCTACGAGCAGTACTTC.

The sample holds a few counts of this clonotype. The chain recombines TRBV24-1 with TRBJ1-4; D might be TRBD1 (6 bases). Trimming shortened V by 3 bases and J by 8 bases, and 18 bases separated the two germline ends. The CDR3 loop spans 16 amino acids. The germline CDR1 and CDR2 sequences are KGHDR and SFDVKD. In DNA, the CDR3 is TGTGCCACCAGTGATGGGGGGGGCGTAACGACGGAAAAACTGTTTTTT. It codes for CATSDGGGVTTEKLFF.